This record looks at one T cell receptor (beta chain) sequence and its context. Which antigen it targets is not known. The input lacks base qualities; no much larger clone sits a single base away. The entire isolated RNA was reverse transcribed using the High Capacity cDNA Reverse Transcription Kit, and thus expressed TCRB transcripts were sequenced. Naive, central memory and regulatory T cell samples underwent deep immunoSEQ sequencing, averaging around 3.6 million total reads per sample. After sorted cells were lysed in RLT buffer, RNA was extracted with DNase-treated RNeasy Micro or Mini kits, with the choice depending on cell number. To prevent cross-contamination, every cell subset was processed on its own, while patient and healthy donor samples were processed together. TCRB sequences were amplified from cDNA with the immunoSEQ multiplex PCR, producing 87-bp fragments spanning the CDR3 region. Amplicons were sequenced on the Illumina HiSeq platform. Per the source publication's procedure: Synthetic template baselines were used to correct PCR bias computationally, reads within Hamming distance 2 were collapsed together, and singletons that could not be merged were discarded. Reads were aligned against IMGT so that V, D and J genes, CDR3 length and insertions or deletions at six rearrangement sites could be assigned. Within each subset, clonotype counts were normalized to the number of sorted cells before true diversity and Gini coefficients were calculated with the tcR R package. Repertoire sharing was quantified using the overlap coefficient calculated on TCRB nucleotide sequences. Out-of-frame TCRB sequences from naive cells were analyzed as a proxy for the pre-selection repertoire. TCRdb provides this immuneACCESS table in a form limited to in-frame rearrangements. Some clones are lacking; in checked studies, under half of them reflect an unresolved V gene, and why the rest are absent is not known. V, J and clone size derive from that table, while D and trimming were established from the DNA sequence. In this sample the table shows over 700,000 clones, roughly a sixth of which occur a single time. The top ten clonotypes cover 0.023% of the sample.

From the cysteine up to the phenylalanine, the CDR3 has a length of 13 residues. Only the CDR3 region is kept as DNA, spanning 39 bases read in frame from base 1. V has 5 bases trimmed and J has 5 bases trimmed; junction bases matching no gene number 1. CDR1 MNHNS and CDR2 SASEGT were looked up in the germline V gene. This sample was taken from a study of beta chain features in type 1 diabetes (dated by TCRdb to between 2017 and 2018). Turning to the overall study: Mean age, gender distribution, total cell number and subset yield did not differ between patients and healthy donors. A total of approximately 100 million sorted cells were examined across all samples, and the number of cells per subset was strongly correlated with RNA yield. Naive and central memory subsets were obtained from all 30 or so donors, but regulatory and stem cell-like memory subsets were isolated from only 8 patients and about eight healthy donors. In the study, TCRB repertoires of sorted circulating CD4+ T cell subsets from recently diagnosed type 1 diabetes patients were compared with those of matched healthy donors. What the work shows at the level of the full study, not this receptor alone: The naive, central memory and regulatory TCRB repertoires appeared to resemble one another more closely among patients than among healthy donors. Shorter templates might have been favored by PCR, but patient and control samples were amplified and corrected together, so both groups would have been affected equally by any skew. Fewer insertions and more nucleotide deletions at VDJ recombination sites were observed in patients with type 1 diabetes, implying thymic rearrangement abnormalities. In all four CD4+ subsets, TCRB CDR3 length was moderately but significantly shorter in type 1 diabetes patients. Because cDNA rather than genomic DNA was sequenced, highly expressing activated cells could have been over-represented, although no difference in activation and CD3 levels was found between groups. Only small numbers of individuals were included in the HLA sub-analyses, which left unresolved whether HLA type had any influence on TCRB rearrangement.

From each donor, a single peripheral blood sample of 100 to 150 mL on average was drawn into heparinised tubes. A BD FACSAria II was used to sort naive, central memory, regulatory and stem cell-like memory CD4+ T cells with a panel that included CD45RO, CCR7, CD25, CD127, CD95 and CD27. Every sorted population had a purity above 95%. PBMCs were isolated right away by Lymphoprep density gradient centrifugation and were stained directly, without culture. To minimize batch effects, samples were stained and sorted in pairs, one healthy donor with one patient per experiment. The sequenced material came from naive CD4+ T cells from blood. Reading the label with the study, this specimen's cell subset or site is: true naive CD4+ T cells. This TCR came from a woman younger than 30 in good health. The V gene is TRBV6-1 and the J gene is TRBJ2-1; 9 bases in the junction line up with TRBD1. Read as DNA, the sequence is TGTGCCAGCAGTTGGACAGGGGACAATGAGCAGTTCTTC. The encoded protein is CASSWTGDNEQFF.